The sequence of this T cell receptor (beta chain) was determined in a study of blood T cell repertoires in COVID-19. Turning to the study itself: In each case, the material was cDNA or gDNA derived from T cells, B-cell-depleted T cells, or PBMCs.

Germline CDR1 reads MDHEN; CDR2 reads SYDVKM. The CDR3 is made up of 13 amino acids. V lost 5 bases and J lost 0, with 7 bases in between. The method was immunoSEQ multiplex PCR; TCRdb's version includes in-frame clones alone and lacks a portion of them. The profile shows 250,000 to 350,000 clones, 70% to 90% of them singletons. Sample: peripheral blood. The gene calls are TRBV28 and TRBJ1-1; D is unclear. The receptor was isolated from a woman between 50 and 59 years old who had recovered from COVID-19. CDR3 residues: CASSSYLNTEAFF. For the CDR3, the DNA is TGTGCCAGCAGTAGCTATTTGAACACTGAAGCTTTCTTT.